The clone carrying this TCR beta chain has more than one count but fewer than ten. The CDR3 extends over 16 amino acids. Germline CDR1 is DFQATT and CDR2 is SNEGSKA (reference sequence). V was cut by 3 bases and J by 1 base, with 15 bases left in between. The data were taken from a study of identical twins. Unique molecular identifiers were present on cDNA, and template switching added a universal primer site. TCRdb called the 5' RACE reads again in MiXCR, with one record for every CDR3 protein. The table shows 350,000 to 450,000 distinct CDR3 sequences, with less than 20% occurring only once. The sequence was obtained from a man aged 50 or older in good health. The sequencing input was naive T cells sorted from blood. The rearrangement uses TRBV20-1 and TRBJ2-2; D gene unclear. The CDR3: CSASSPGRRNTGELFF. For the CDR3, the DNA is TGCAGTGCTAGTTCCCCCGGACGCAGGAACACCGGGGAGCTGTTTTTT.